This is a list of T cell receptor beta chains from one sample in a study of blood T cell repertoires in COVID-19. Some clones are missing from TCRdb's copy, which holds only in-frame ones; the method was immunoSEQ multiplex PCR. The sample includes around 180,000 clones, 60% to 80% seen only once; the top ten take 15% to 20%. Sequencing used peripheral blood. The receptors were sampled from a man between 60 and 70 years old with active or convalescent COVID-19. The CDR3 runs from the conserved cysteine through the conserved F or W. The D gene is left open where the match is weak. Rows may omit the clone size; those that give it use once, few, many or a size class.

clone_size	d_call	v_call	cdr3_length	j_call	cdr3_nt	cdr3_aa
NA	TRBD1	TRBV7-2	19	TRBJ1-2	TGTGCCAGCAGCTTAAAGGGAGGGGGAGGGCAGGGGGCGTCAAATGGCTACACCTTC	CASSLKGGGGQGASNGYTF
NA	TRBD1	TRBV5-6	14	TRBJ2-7	TGTGCCAGCAGCTTGGTACAGGGGGCCAACGAGCAGTACTTC	CASSLVQGANEQYF
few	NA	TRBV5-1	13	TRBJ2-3	TGCGCCAGCAGCTATCGGTCCACAGATACGCAGTATTTT	CASSYRSTDTQYF
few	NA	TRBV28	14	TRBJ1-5	TGTGCCAGCAGTTCATACTCGCGGGGGGGGACCCAGCATTTT	CASSSYSRGGTQHF
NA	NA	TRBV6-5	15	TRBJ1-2	TGTGCCAGCAGTTACGACAGATTTGCTAACTATGGCTACACCTTC	CASSYDRFANYGYTF
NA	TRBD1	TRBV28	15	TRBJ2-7	TGTGCCAGCAGTTTATGGGGACAGACCCACCTTGAGCAGTACTTC	CASSLWGQTHLEQYF
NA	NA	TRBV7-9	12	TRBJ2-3	TGTGCCAGCAGCCCACGGGAGGATACGCAGTATTTT	CASSPREDTQYF
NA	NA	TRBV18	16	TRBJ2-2	TGTGCCAGCTCACCACCGGGGGCAGCGAACACCGGGGAGCTGTTTTTT	CASSPPGAANTGELFF
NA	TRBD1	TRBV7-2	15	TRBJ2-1	TGTGCCAGCAGCTTAGACAGGGGGCAACACAATGAGCAGTTCTTC	CASSLDRGQHNEQFF
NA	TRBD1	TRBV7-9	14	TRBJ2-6	TGTGCCAGCGTGACAGGGACTGGGGCCAACGTCCTGACTTTC	CASVTGTGANVLTF
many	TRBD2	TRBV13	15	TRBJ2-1	TGTGCCAGCAGCTTAGAGCTAGCGGGTCTCAATGAGCAGTTCTTC	CASSLELAGLNEQFF
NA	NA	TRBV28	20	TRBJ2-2	TGTGCCAGCAGTTTAAATTTTCGCCTTTATGGACAGCATAACACCGGGGAGCTGTTTTTT	CASSLNFRLYGQHNTGELFF
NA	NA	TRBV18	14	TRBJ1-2	TGTGCCAGCTCACCACCGGCAGGCAACTATGGCTACACCTTC	CASSPPAGNYGYTF
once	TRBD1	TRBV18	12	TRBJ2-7	TGTGCCAGCTCCTCGGACAGGTACGAGCAGTACTTC	CASSSDRYEQYF
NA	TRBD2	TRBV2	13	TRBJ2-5	TGTGCCAGAAACGGGAGGCAGAGAGAGACCCAGTACTTC	CARNGRQRETQYF